The source of this T cell receptor beta chain is a study of sequential checkpoint blockade in melanoma. Study at large: Arm A got nivolumab then ipilimumab; arm B the reverse, 1:1. TCRβ was sequenced from DNA of 91 pretreatment tumors.

Described treatment: randomized to nivolumab then ipilimumab (arm A) or the reverse (arm B). Assay: immunoSEQ multiplex PCR; the TCRdb copy retains only in-frame clones and omits some. In the table there are about 2,400 clones, roughly 29% of which are singletons. A single count supports this clone. The V end was cut by 5 bases, the J end by 4 bases, with 14 bases between. Germline lookup yields CDR1 LNHDA and CDR2 SQIVND (reference sequence). The CDR3 has 14 amino acids. V and J are TRBV19 and TRBJ1-2, with D tentatively TRBD1 (5 bases). The receptor's source is a human donor with melanoma. Material: tumor tissue (inferred from file names), obtained from a patient given nivolumab and ipilimumab in sequence. Written as DNA, the CDR3 is TGTGCCAGTAGTCCCCGGACAATCATCTATGGCTACACCTTC. It yields the protein CASSPRTIIYGYTF.